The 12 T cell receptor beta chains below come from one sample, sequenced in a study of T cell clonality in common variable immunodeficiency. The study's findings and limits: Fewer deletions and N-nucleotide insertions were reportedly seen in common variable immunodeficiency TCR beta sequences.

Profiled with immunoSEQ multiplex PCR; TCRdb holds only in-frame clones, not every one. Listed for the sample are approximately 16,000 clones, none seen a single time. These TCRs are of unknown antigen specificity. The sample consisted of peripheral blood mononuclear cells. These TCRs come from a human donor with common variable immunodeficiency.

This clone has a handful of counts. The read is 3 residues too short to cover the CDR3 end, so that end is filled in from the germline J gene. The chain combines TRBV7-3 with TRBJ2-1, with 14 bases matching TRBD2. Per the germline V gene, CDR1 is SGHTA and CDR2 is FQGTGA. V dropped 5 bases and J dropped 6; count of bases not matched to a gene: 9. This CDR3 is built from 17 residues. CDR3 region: CASSKGTSGGTSNEQFF. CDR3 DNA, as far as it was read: TGTGCCAGCAGCAAGGGGACTAGCGGGGGCACCTCCAATGAG.

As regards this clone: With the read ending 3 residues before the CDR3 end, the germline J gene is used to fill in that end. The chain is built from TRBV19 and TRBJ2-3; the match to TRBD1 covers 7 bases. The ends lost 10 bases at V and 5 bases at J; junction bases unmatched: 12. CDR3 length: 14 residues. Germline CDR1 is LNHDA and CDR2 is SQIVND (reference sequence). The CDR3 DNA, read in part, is TGTGCCACCAGATCAGGACAGGCTAAAGATACG. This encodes CATRSGQAKDT. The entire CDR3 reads CATRSGQAKDTQYF.

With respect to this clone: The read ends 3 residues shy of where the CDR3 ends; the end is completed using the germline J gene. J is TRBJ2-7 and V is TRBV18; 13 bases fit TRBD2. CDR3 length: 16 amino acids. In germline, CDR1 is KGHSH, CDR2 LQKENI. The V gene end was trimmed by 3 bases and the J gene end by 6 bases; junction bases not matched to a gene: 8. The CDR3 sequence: CASSPGTSGTWSEQYF. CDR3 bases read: TGTGCCAGCTCACCCGGGACTAGCGGGACATGGAGCGAG.

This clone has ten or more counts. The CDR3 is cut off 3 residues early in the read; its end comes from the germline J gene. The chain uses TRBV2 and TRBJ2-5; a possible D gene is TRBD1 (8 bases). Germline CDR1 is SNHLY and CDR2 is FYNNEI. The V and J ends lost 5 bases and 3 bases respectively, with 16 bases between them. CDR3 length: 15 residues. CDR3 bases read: TGTGCCAGCAGTAGAGACAGGGGAGGGAAAGAGACC. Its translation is CASSRDRGGKET. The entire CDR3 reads CASSRDRGGKETQYF. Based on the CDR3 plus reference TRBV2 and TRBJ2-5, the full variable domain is EPEVTQTPSHQVTQMGQEVILRCVPISNHLYFYWYRQILGQKVEFLVSFYNNEISEKSEIFDDQFSVERPDGSNFTLKIRSTKLEDSAMYFCASSRDRGGKETQYFGPGTRLLVL.

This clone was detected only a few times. The chain's CDR3 is CSARKSRGAEKLFF. The DNA read from the CDR3 is TGCAGTGCTAGAAAATCCAGGGGTGCTGAAAAA. The V call is TRBV20-1, the J call TRBJ1-4, with D possibly being TRBD1 (6 bases). The CDR3 extends 3 residues past the end of the read, so its final part is completed from the germline J gene. Germline assignment: CDR1 DFQATT and CDR2 SNEGSKA (reference sequence). Trimming pared 2 bases from V and 7 bases from J, leaving 14 bases between. This CDR3 spans 14 amino acids.

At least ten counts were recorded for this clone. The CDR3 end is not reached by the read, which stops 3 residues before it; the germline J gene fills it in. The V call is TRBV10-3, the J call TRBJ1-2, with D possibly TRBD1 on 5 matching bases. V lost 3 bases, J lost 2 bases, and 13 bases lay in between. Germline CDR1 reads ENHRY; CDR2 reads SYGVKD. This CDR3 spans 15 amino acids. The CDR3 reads CAISDGRDLNYGYTF. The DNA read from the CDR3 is TGTGCCATCAGTGACGGGAGGGACTTAAACTATGGC.

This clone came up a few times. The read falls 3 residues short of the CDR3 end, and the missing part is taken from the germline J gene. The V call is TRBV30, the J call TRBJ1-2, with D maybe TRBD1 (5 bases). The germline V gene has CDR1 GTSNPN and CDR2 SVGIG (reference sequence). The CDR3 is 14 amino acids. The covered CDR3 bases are TGTGCCTGGAGCCACCTTTCCAGGGCTGGCGGC. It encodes CAWSHLSRAGG. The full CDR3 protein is CAWSHLSRAGGYTF.

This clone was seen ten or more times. The CDR3 sequence: CASSFNGQDYYGYTF. The sequenced part of the CDR3 DNA is TGTGCCAGCAGCTTTAATGGACAGGATTATTATGGC. This chain uses TRBV7-2 with TRBJ1-2; 7 bases match TRBD1. Read data end 3 residues before the CDR3 end; the end is taken from the germline J gene. Looked up from germline, CDR1 is SGHTA and CDR2 is FQGNSA. The CDR3 totals 15 residues. Unmatched junction bases numbered 9, after V lost 3 bases and J lost 5 bases.

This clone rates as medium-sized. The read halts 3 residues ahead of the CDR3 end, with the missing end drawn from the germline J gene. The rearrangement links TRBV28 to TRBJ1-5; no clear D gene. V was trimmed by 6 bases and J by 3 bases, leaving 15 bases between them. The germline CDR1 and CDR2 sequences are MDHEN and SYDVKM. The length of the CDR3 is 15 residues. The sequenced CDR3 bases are TGTGCCAGCAGCGCCCAGGTAGGGTTCAATCAGCCC. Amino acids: CASSAQVGFNQP. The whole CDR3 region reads CASSAQVGFNQPQHF.

CDR3 loop: CASSSGQGEYYGYTF. CDR3 DNA, as far as it was read: TGCGCCAGCAGCTCAGGACAGGGGGAGTACTATGGC. The chain carries TRBV5-1 and TRBJ1-2, with TRBD1 identical over 10 bases. Read data end 3 residues before the CDR3 end; the end is taken from the germline J gene. Germline-derived CDR1 and CDR2 are SGHRS and YFSETQ. CDR3 length: 15 residues. V dropped 3 bases and J dropped 3; count of bases not matched to a gene: 5.

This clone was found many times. Incomplete CDR3 DNA: TGTGCCAGCAGCTTGGAACAGGGTGTGGAGACC. Translation: CASSLEQGVET. The entire CDR3 protein reads CASSLEQGVETQYF. This chain links TRBV5-5 with TRBJ2-5, with D possibly being TRBD1 (6 bases). Coverage ceases 3 residues before the CDR3 finishes, and the germline J gene fills in the end. CDR3 length: 14 residues. V was clipped by 0 bases and J by 5 bases, with 11 bases between them. Per the germline V gene, CDR1 is SGHKS and CDR2 is YYEKEE (reference sequence).

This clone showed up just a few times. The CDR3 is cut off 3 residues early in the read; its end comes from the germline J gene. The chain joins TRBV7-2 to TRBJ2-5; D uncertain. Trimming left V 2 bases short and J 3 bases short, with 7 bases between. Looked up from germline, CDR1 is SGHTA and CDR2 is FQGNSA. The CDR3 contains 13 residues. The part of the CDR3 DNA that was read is TGTGCCAGCAGCTTATGGCCAGAAGAGACC. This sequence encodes CASSLWPEET. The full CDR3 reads CASSLWPEETQYF. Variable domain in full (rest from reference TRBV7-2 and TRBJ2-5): GAGVSQSPSNKVTEKGKDVELRCDPISGHTALYWYRQSLGQGLEFLIYFQGNSAPDKSGLPSDRFSAERTGGSVSTLTIQRTQQEDSAVYLCASSLWPEETQYFGPGTRLLVL.